What follows are 2 T cell receptor beta chains derived from one specimen sequenced in a study of beta chain features in type 1 diabetes. Findings and limits, study-wide: All four CD4+ subsets of Type 1 diabetes patients contained TCRB CDR3s that were moderately but significantly shorter.

No antigens are known for them. Every bit of the isolated RNA underwent reverse transcription, so sequencing read expressed TCRB transcripts. The repertoire was sequenced with immunoSEQ multiplex PCR; TCRdb's copy has only in-frame clones and lacks some. The table lists some 290,000 clones, approximately 15% of them singletons. Specimen: naive CD4+ T cells from blood. These TCRs come from a man in his thirties or forties with type 1 diabetes.

In its sample, this clone was seen a few times. The genes are TRBV5-4 and TRBJ2-3, with D perhaps TRBD1 (5 bases). From germline, CDR1 is SGHNT and CDR2 YYREEE (reference sequence). With 0 bases removed from V and 3 bases from J, the gap between germline ends came to 11 bases. The CDR3 sequence is 15 residues long. CDR3 sequence reads: CASSLASGRTDTQYF. The CDR3 bases are TGTGCCAGCAGCTTGGCGTCAGGGCGGACAGATACGCAGTATTTT.

This clone was observed a few times. The V and J genes are TRBV5-4 and TRBJ2-3, with TRBD2 identical over 9 bases. The CDR3 runs to 17 residues. Germline trimming cut 0 bases from V and 4 bases from J; bases unmatched to any gene: 9. CDR1 SGHNT and CDR2 YYREEE come from the germline V gene (reference sequence). The CDR3 region is CASSLDLREGLSDTQYF. For the CDR3, the DNA is TGTGCCAGCAGCTTGGATTTGCGGGAGGGCCTGTCAGATACGCAGTATTTT.